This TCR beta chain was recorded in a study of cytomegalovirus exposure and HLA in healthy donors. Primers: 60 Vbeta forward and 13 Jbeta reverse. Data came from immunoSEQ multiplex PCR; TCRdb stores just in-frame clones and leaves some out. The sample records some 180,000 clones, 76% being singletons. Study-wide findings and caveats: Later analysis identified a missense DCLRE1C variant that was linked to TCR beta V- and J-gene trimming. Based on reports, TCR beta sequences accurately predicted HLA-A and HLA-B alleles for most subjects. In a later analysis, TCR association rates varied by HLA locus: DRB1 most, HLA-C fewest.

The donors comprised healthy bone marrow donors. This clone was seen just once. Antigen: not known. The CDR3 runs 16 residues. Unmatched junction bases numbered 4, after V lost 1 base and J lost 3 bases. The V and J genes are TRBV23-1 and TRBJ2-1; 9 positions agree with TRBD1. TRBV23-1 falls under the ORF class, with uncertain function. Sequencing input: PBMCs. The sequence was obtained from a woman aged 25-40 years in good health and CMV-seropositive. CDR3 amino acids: CASSQFGDRVYNEQFF. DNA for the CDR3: TGCGCCAGCAGTCAATTCGGGGACAGGGTCTACAATGAGCAGTTCTTC.